The 20 T cell receptor beta chains reported below all come from one sample, sequenced in a study of patients and donors after allogeneic stem cell transplantation. Via MiXCR, TCRdb re-called the RT-PCR reads, giving one row per CDR3 protein. The repertoire holds 150,000 to 200,000 distinct CDR3 sequences, approximately 28% seen once, with around 3% in the top ten. Sequenced: blood, either unsorted or a sorted T cell fraction (not recorded which). Source of these receptors: a human donor who was either an allogeneic HSCT recipient or a stem cell or donor lymphocyte infusion donor (not recorded which). It is not recorded whose cells these are; they may come from a transplant donor.

This chain links TRBV6-5 with TRBJ2-7, with D perhaps TRBD2 (6 bases). The length of the CDR3 is 12 residues. The ends were cut back, 8 bases at V and 3 bases at J, with 11 bases in the middle. Germline CDR1 and CDR2: MNHEY and SVGAGI. The CDR3: CASWDSIYEQYF. In DNA, the CDR3 is TGTGCCAGCTGGGACTCTATCTACGAGCAGTACTTC.

The table lists this clonotype with many counts. The chain recombines TRBV12-3 or TRBV12-4 with TRBJ1-1, with 8 bases aligning to TRBD1. J lost 3 bases, V lost 2 bases, and 2 bases had no gene match. This CDR3 is 14 amino acids long. This CDR3 is CASSLRQGYTEAFF. DNA of the CDR3: TGTGCCAGCAGTTTAAGACAGGGGTACACTGAAGCTTTCTTT.

CDR3 nucleotide sequence: TGCGCCAGCAGCCCCCGATACAGGGGGCTAAACACCGGGGAGCTGTTTTTT. Its translation is CASSPRYRGLNTGELFF. This chain uses TRBV5-1 with TRBJ2-2, with TRBD1 identical over 9 bases. Germline CDR1 SGHRS, CDR2 YFSETQ. The trim removed 4 bases at V and 2 bases at J, leaving 9 bases unmatched. The CDR3 covers 17 residues.

This clonotype has at least ten counts. V and J are TRBV4-1 and TRBJ1-2; 7 nucleotides align to TRBD1. Germline values: CDR1 MGHRA, CDR2 YSYEKL. The trim removed 0 bases at V and 5 bases at J, leaving 9 bases unmatched. The CDR3 has 16 amino acids. The CDR3 nucleotides are TGCGCCAGCAGCCAAGATTTTCCAGGGGGAGCGTATGGCTACACCTTC. This translates into CASSQDFPGGAYGYTF.

This clonotype was seen a handful of times. V usage is TRBV4-1 and J usage is TRBJ2-7; D remains ambiguous. CDR1 and CDR2 from the germline V gene are MGHRA and YSYEKL. Trimming shortened V by 3 bases and J by 0 bases, and 12 bases separated the two germline ends. CDR3 length: 15 residues. CDR3 coding DNA: TGCGCCAGCAGCCAGGCGACATTGGGCTCCTACGAGCAGTACTTC. Its translation: CASSQATLGSYEQYF.

The chain carries TRBV9 and TRBJ1-3, with a possible D match to TRBD1 (6 bases). Trimming pared 3 bases from V and 0 bases from J, leaving 22 bases between. In germline, CDR1 is SGDLS, CDR2 YYNGEE. This CDR3 contains 19 residues. The CDR3, as DNA: TGTGCCAGCAGCGCTGGACAGTTTTGGAGGGGGAGCTCTGGAAACACCATATATTTT. This codes for CASSAGQFWRGSSGNTIYF.

This clonotype has just a few counts. The chain couples TRBV19 to TRBJ1-5; D uncertain. V lost 3 bases and J 2 bases, leaving 8 bases between the germline ends. The germline gives CDR1 LNHDA, CDR2 SQIVND (reference sequence). This CDR3 comprises 14 residues. This chain's CDR3 is CASSMVNGNQPQHF. In DNA form, the CDR3 reads TGTGCCAGTAGTATGGTAAACGGCAATCAGCCCCAGCATTTT.

The CDR3 region has the DNA TGCAGTGCTCCCGGACAGAGATCCTACAATGAGCAGTTCTTC. It encodes CSAPGQRSYNEQFF. The gene calls are TRBV20-1 and TRBJ2-1, with D possibly matching TRBD1 (6 bases). The germline V gene has CDR1 DFQATT and CDR2 SNEGSKA (reference sequence). V was clipped by 5 bases and J by 1 base, with 12 bases between them. The CDR3 length is 14 residues.

This chain uses TRBV6-6 with TRBJ2-2, with TRBD2 matching 14 bases. The CDR3 sequence is 19 residues long. Germline loops: CDR1 MNHNY, CDR2 SVGAGI (reference sequence). V trimming: 6 bases; J trimming: 1 base; junction bases outside the gene matches: 10. CDR3 coding DNA: TGTGCCAGCAGCAGACTAGCGGGAGGGTATAAGGGGAACACCGGGGAGCTGTTTTTT. It encodes CASSRLAGGYKGNTGELFF.

This sequence joins TRBV20-1 and TRBJ1-4; possibly TRBD1 for D (6 bases). V shed 0 bases and J shed 10 bases, with 12 bases lying between them. The CDR3 consists of 13 residues. Germline values: CDR1 DFQATT, CDR2 SNEGSKA (reference sequence). CDR3 nucleotides: TGCAGTGCTAGAGAGTTTTCAGGGGTAAAACTGTTTTTT. Translated, it gives CSAREFSGVKLFF.

V usage is TRBV7-9 and J usage is TRBJ2-1; a possible D gene is TRBD2 (6 bases). The ends were cut back, 10 bases at V and 8 bases at J, with 12 bases in the middle. This CDR3 spans 11 amino acids. Looked up from germline, CDR1 is SEHNR and CDR2 is FQNEAQ (reference sequence). This CDR3 reads CATTGVYEQFF. Written as DNA, the CDR3 is TGTGCCACGACGGGAGTCTATGAGCAGTTCTTC.

The V and J genes are TRBV6-5 and TRBJ1-2, with unresolved D. This CDR3 is built from 15 residues. Trimming left V 1 base short and J 8 bases short, with 17 bases between. Germline V gene sequence: CDR1 MNHEY, CDR2 SVGAGI. The CDR3 spells CASSYFPSGSGGYTF. The CDR3 DNA reads as TGTGCCAGCAGTTACTTCCCCAGTGGATCGGGGGGCTACACCTTC.

This clonotype was seen a handful of times. The chain links TRBV19 to TRBJ2-3, with TRBD1 as a possible D gene (5 bases). The CDR3 loop spans 14 amino acids. The germline CDR1 and CDR2 sequences are LNHDA and SQIVND (reference sequence). V lost 4 bases and J lost 2, with 10 bases in between. CDR3 sequence (DNA): TGTGCCAGTAGTACCCAGACAGACACAGATACGCAGTATTTT. Translated, it gives CASSTQTDTDTQYF.

The V and J genes are TRBV7-9 and TRBJ2-2; no definite D call. V was shortened by 2 bases and J by 4 bases, with 8 bases between the two germline ends. CDR1 and CDR2 (germline): SEHNR, FQNEAQ (reference sequence). CDR3 size: 14 residues. DNA for the CDR3: TGTGCCAGCAGCTTACCTGGGCCCACCGGGGAGCTGTTTTTT. It codes for CASSLPGPTGELFF. Together with reference TRBV7-9 and TRBJ2-2, the CDR3 gives the full variable domain: DTGVSQNPRHKITKRGQNVTFRCDPISEHNRLYWYRQTLGQGPEFLTYFQNEAQLEKSRLLSDRFSAERPKGSFSTLEIQRTEQGDSAMYLCASSLPGPTGELFFGEGSRLTVL.

The chain combines TRBV9 with TRBJ2-1, with D uncertain. Germline CDR1 SGDLS, CDR2 YYNGEE. Trimming took off 0 bases at V and 7 bases at J, with 5 bases between the two ends. The CDR3 extends over 12 amino acids. The CDR3 loop is CASSVAGNEQFF. As DNA, the CDR3 is TGTGCCAGCAGCGTAGCCGGGAATGAGCAGTTCTTC.

In this sample, this clonotype turned up a few times. The chain employs TRBV20-1 and TRBJ1-2; unclear D gene. The CDR3 runs to 12 residues. Per germline, CDR1 DFQATT and CDR2 SNEGSKA (reference sequence). The V and J ends lost 4 bases and 5 bases respectively, with 11 bases between them. The CDR3 here is CSANGENYGYTF. CDR3 coding DNA: TGCAGTGCTAATGGGGAGAATTATGGCTACACCTTC.

Written as DNA, the CDR3 is TGCGCCAGCAGCTTCGCAGGGACTGGAAACACCATATATTTT. Translation: CASSFAGTGNTIYF. The chain links TRBV5-1 to TRBJ1-3; D perhaps matches TRBD1 (5 bases). V lost 2 bases to trimming and J lost 2 bases, with 8 bases between them. Germline-derived CDR1 and CDR2 are SGHRS and YFSETQ. This CDR3 is built from 14 residues.

Sample share makes this clonotype medium-sized. The rearrangement joins TRBV4-3 to TRBJ2-1, with D maybe TRBD1 (6 bases). This CDR3 has 15 amino acids. Looked up from germline, CDR1 is LGHNA and CDR2 is YSLEER. V was shortened by 0 bases and J by 8 bases, with 14 bases between the two germline ends. CDR3 bases: TGCGCCAGCAGCCAAGATCCTGGGGGCAAGTATGAGCAGTTCTTC. Translating it yields CASSQDPGGKYEQFF.

This clonotype was detected only a few times. The chain combines TRBV4-3 with TRBJ2-7; 13 nucleotides line up with TRBD2. V dropped 3 bases and J dropped 5; count of bases not matched to a gene: 13. The CDR3 runs 18 residues. The germline V gene encodes CDR1 LGHNA and CDR2 YSLEER. The CDR3 nucleotides read TGCGCCAGCAGCCAGCAGAAACTAGCGGGAGGGCCGAAGAACGAGCAGTACTTC. Translation: CASSQQKLAGGPKNEQYF.

The V and J genes are TRBV5-6 and TRBJ2-1; D is possibly TRBD2 (5 bases). Germline lookup yields CDR1 SGHDT and CDR2 YYEEEE. The V gene lost 7 bases and the J gene lost 2 bases, with 19 bases spanning the gap. CDR3 length equals 16 residues. CDR3 sequence: CASGLPRVGAYNEQFF. CDR3 nucleotide sequence: TGTGCCAGCGGACTGCCGCGGGTTGGCGCCTACAATGAGCAGTTCTTC.